This T cell receptor beta chain was recovered during a study of T-cell reconstitution after alpha-beta-depleted transplantation in children. Germline V lookup: CDR1 SQVTM, CDR2 ANQGSEA. CDR3 size: 17 residues. Trimming at V came to 7 bases and at J to 0 bases, leaving 15 bases not matched to a gene. Molecular barcoding with unique molecular identifiers was used for the TCRbeta library. TCRdb itself ran the PCR reads through MiXCR, one entry per CDR3 protein. The sample has 120,000 to 150,000 distinct CDR3 sequences, around 8.8% seen once. This clonotype has a count of ten or more. Sequences were derived from PBMCs, mostly from graft donor cells, sampled 180 days after TCRalphabeta/CD19-depleted stem cell transplant. This TCR was sampled from a female patient between 2 and 15 years old who had a stem cell transplant for congenital amegakaryocytic thrombocytopenia, so the T cells may come from the graft donor. The V gene is TRBV29-1, the J gene TRBJ2-1; 7 nucleotides agree with TRBD1. The CDR3 loop is CSARSSPDRSSYNEQFF. The CDR3 nucleotides read TGCAGCGCCCGTTCTTCCCCGGACAGGAGCTCCTACAATGAGCAGTTCTTC.